The 24 T cell receptor beta chains given below trace back to one sample, sequenced in a study of shared clonotypes between healthy human individuals. Profiling relied on immunoSEQ multiplex PCR, and the TCRdb table lists in-frame clones only, not all of them. The table includes approximately 340,000 clones, about 73% detected once. Material for sequencing was memory CD4+ T cells sorted from blood. Subset of the sample: CD45RA-negative fraction. The source of these receptors is a man younger than 45 in good health.

The chain is built from TRBV7-2 and TRBJ2-1, with D possibly matching TRBD2 (5 bases). The V end was cut by 1 base, the J end by 0 bases, with 7 bases between. The CDR3 loop spans 15 amino acids. Germline CDR1 reads SGHTA; CDR2 reads FQGNSA. CDR3 bases: TGTGCCAGCAGCTTAGTTGGGAGCTCCTACAATGAGCAGTTCTTC. It specifies CASSLVGSSYNEQFF. Full variable domain (outside the CDR3, taken from reference TRBV7-2 and TRBJ2-1): GAGVSQSPSNKVTEKGKDVELRCDPISGHTALYWYRQSLGQGLEFLIYFQGNSAPDKSGLPSDRFSAERTGGSVSTLTIQRTQQEDSAVYLCASSLVGSSYNEQFFGPGTRLTVL.

V and J are TRBV7-3 and TRBJ2-1; 10 nucleotides agree with TRBD2. Germline V lookup: CDR1 SGHTA, CDR2 FQGTGA. CDR3 size: 16 residues. With V trimmed by 2 bases and J by 4 bases, 5 bases remained unmatched. This CDR3 reads CASSLAGTSDYNEQFF. As DNA, the CDR3 is TGTGCCAGCAGCTTAGCCGGGACTAGCGATTACAATGAGCAGTTCTTC. Full variable domain (rest looked up from reference TRBV7-3 and TRBJ2-1): GAGVSQTPSNKVTEKGKYVELRCDPISGHTALYWYRQSLGQGPEFLIYFQGTGAADDSGLPNDRFFAVRPEGSVSTLKIQRTERGDSAVYLCASSLAGTSDYNEQFFGPGTRLTVL.

The V gene is TRBV6-1, the J gene TRBJ1-2; D gene uncertain. The CDR3 contains 13 residues. Germline lookup yields CDR1 MNHNS and CDR2 SASEGT. Trimming cost V 2 bases and J 4 bases, with 8 bases left between them. The CDR3 sequence is CASSERDFYGYTF. CDR3 in DNA: TGTGCCAGCAGTGAAAGGGATTTCTATGGCTACACCTTC.

The rearrangement links TRBV19 to TRBJ2-2; D is ambiguous. Trimming stripped 10 bases from V and 6 bases from J, with 24 bases between. The V gene's germline CDR1 is LNHDA and CDR2 SQIVND (reference sequence). CDR3 size: 16 residues. The CDR3 DNA is TGTGCCAATCGCACCGGCGGACCGGGCACTCCCGGGGAGCTGTTTTTT. This gives the protein CANRTGGPGTPGELFF. The whole variable domain, remainder taken from reference TRBV19 and TRBJ2-2, is DGGITQSPKYLFRKEGQNVTLSCEQNLNHDAMYWYRQDPGQGLRLIYYSQIVNDFQKGDIAEGYSVSREKKESFPLTVTSAQKNPTAFYLCANRTGGPGTPGELFFGEGSRLTVL.

This sequence joins TRBV19 and TRBJ2-7; D perhaps matches TRBD2 (6 bases). Trimming took off 1 base at V and 5 bases at J, with 12 bases between the two ends. The CDR3 loop spans 14 amino acids. The germline V gene encodes CDR1 LNHDA and CDR2 SQIVND (reference sequence). The DNA of the CDR3 is TGTGCCAGTAGTATAGGCGGGGCCCGGGACGAGCAGTACTTC. It translates to CASSIGGARDEQYF.

The gene calls are TRBV5-1 and TRBJ2-5, with D hard to call. The CDR3 is made up of 14 amino acids. Germline V gene data show CDR1 as SGHRS and CDR2 as YFSETQ. V dropped 1 base and J dropped 2 bases, with 9 bases sitting between them. CDR3 sequence reads: CASSLLSFQETQYF. Here the CDR3 DNA reads TGCGCCAGCAGCTTGCTTAGCTTTCAAGAGACCCAGTACTTC.

The V call is TRBV4-2, the J call TRBJ2-1; 8 nucleotides agree with TRBD1. The V gene end was trimmed by 0 bases and the J gene end by 6 bases; junction bases not matched to a gene: 10. The germline CDR1 and CDR2 sequences are LGHNA and YNFKEQ. This CDR3 has 17 residues. In nucleotides, the CDR3 is TGTGCCAGCAGCCAAGACGACGCCGGGACAGGAGCCAATGAGCAGTTCTTC. This encodes CASSQDDAGTGANEQFF.

The rearrangement links TRBV6-1 to TRBJ1-1, with TRBD1 matching over 10 bases. The length of the CDR3 is 14 residues. Germline CDR1 reads MNHNS; CDR2 reads SASEGT. Trimming cost V 5 bases and J 4 bases; bases outside gene matches: 4. CDR3 nucleotides: TGTGCCAGCAGTACAAGACAGGGGGCCACTGAAGCTTTCTTT. Its translation is CASSTRQGATEAFF.

In DNA form, the CDR3 reads TGCGCCAGCAGCTTGGGGGGCGAGGCGGGAGCCCTAAGTGAAAAACTGTTTTTT. This codes for CASSLGGEAGALSEKLFF. This chain uses TRBV5-1 with TRBJ1-4, with a tentative D call TRBD1 (5 bases). Germline CDR1 and CDR2: SGHRS and YFSETQ. The CDR3 length is 18 residues. Deletions cut 0 bases from V and 7 bases from J, with 22 bases between. Full variable domain (missing parts from reference TRBV5-1 and TRBJ1-4): KAGVTQTPRYLIKTRGQQVTLSCSPISGHRSVSWYQQTPGQGLQFLFEYFSETQRNKGNFPGRFSGRQFSNSRSEMNVSTLELGDSALYLCASSLGGEAGALSEKLFFGSGTQLSVL.

Only one count was recorded for this clone. The chain is built from TRBV10-3 and TRBJ2-2; 9 bases are a match to TRBD2. The CDR3 spans 18 residues. J lost 2 bases, V lost 0 bases, and 7 bases had no gene match. Looked up from germline, CDR1 is ENHRY and CDR2 is SYGVKD. The CDR3 DNA follows: TGTGCCATCAGTGAGTCCGGAGCGGGAGGCCCAAACACCGGGGAGCTGTTTTTT. Translation gives CAISESGAGGPNTGELFF.

The chain recombines TRBV19 with TRBJ1-4; 7 bases align to TRBD1. Germline lookup yields CDR1 LNHDA and CDR2 SQIVND (reference sequence). V shed 3 bases, J shed 7 bases, and the junction held 5 bases outside the gene matches. The CDR3 is 14 amino acids. DNA for the CDR3: TGTGCCAGTAGTATGAAGGGGGCAGTTGAAAAACTGTTTTTT. Protein product: CASSMKGAVEKLFF.

The chain combines TRBV7-3 with TRBJ2-1, with TRBD1 matching 8 bases. Germline assignment: CDR1 SGHTA and CDR2 FQGTGA. V dropped 6 bases and J dropped 2; count of bases not matched to a gene: 9. This CDR3 region has 16 residues. The CDR3 DNA is TGTGCCAGCAGTCCCGGACAGGGAAGGACCTACAATGAGCAGTTCTTC. Its protein is CASSPGQGRTYNEQFF.

V gene TRBV4-1 combines with J gene TRBJ2-3; tentative D call: TRBD2 (6 bases). V lost 4 bases to trimming and J lost 3 bases, with 17 bases between them. CDR3 length: 16 residues. Germline CDR1 reads MGHRA; CDR2 reads YSYEKL. CDR3 sequence: CASSLQEGEATDTQYF. CDR3 nucleotide sequence: TGCGCCAGCAGCCTCCAGGAGGGAGAGGCGACAGATACGCAGTATTTT.

The chain is built from TRBV28 and TRBJ1-5; no firm D call. Germline-derived CDR1 and CDR2 are MDHEN and SYDVKM. V was pared by 3 bases and J by 5 bases, with 8 bases between. This CDR3 is 13 amino acids long. This CDR3 reads CASSLDDHQPQHF. CDR3 coding DNA: TGTGCCAGCAGTTTGGACGATCATCAGCCCCAGCATTTT.

A remark on this clone: A much bigger clone sits one base away, suggesting this may be a read error. This rearrangement joins TRBV29-1 to TRBJ2-3; D uncertain. The CDR3 is made up of 10 amino acids. Germline V gene sequence: CDR1 SQVTM, CDR2 ANQGSEA. With 8 bases removed from V and 2 bases from J, the gap between germline ends came to 5 bases. CDR3 DNA: TGCAGCTCCGACACAGATACGCAGTATTTT. This translates into CSSDTDTQYF.

As to this clone: The junction departs from germline at one end; a sequencing error may be responsible. The chain links TRBV7-7 to TRBJ2-7; TRBD2 matches 7 bases. CDR1 and CDR2 (germline): SSHAT, FNYEAQ (reference sequence). This CDR3 comprises 13 residues. For the CDR3, the DNA is TGTGCTAGCAGCCCCGGACTAGTGGGCGAGCAGTACTTC. Translating gives CASSPGLVGEQYF. The whole variable domain, filled in from reference TRBV7-7 and TRBJ2-7, reads GAGVSQSPRYKVTKRGQDVTLRCDPISSHATLYWYQQALGQGPEFLTYFNYEAQPDKSGLPSDRFSAERPEGSISTLTIQRTEQRDSAMYRCASSPGLVGEQYFGPGTRLTVT.

The chain is built from TRBV7-2 and TRBJ2-1, with a possible D match to TRBD2 (6 bases). The CDR3 covers 15 residues. The germline CDR1 and CDR2 sequences are SGHTA and FQGNSA. With 5 bases removed from V and 9 bases from J, the gap between germline ends came to 20 bases. The CDR3 protein is CASSLALASGAEQFF. Here the CDR3 DNA reads TGTGCCAGCAGCCTCGCGCTAGCGAGTGGTGCTGAGCAGTTCTTC.

This chain joins TRBV19 and TRBJ1-1, with 8 bases matching TRBD1. Unmatched junction bases numbered 5, after V lost 3 bases and J lost 5 bases. Germline V CDR1 and CDR2: LNHDA, SQIVND (reference sequence). This CDR3 comprises 14 residues. CDR3 DNA sequence: TGTGCCAGTAGTATCAGGGGGCGAGGAACTGAAGCTTTCTTT. Its translation is CASSIRGRGTEAFF.

The V and J genes are TRBV7-8 and TRBJ1-2, with TRBD1 as a possible D gene (6 bases). The V end was cut by 1 base, the J end by 6 bases, with 12 bases between. Germline lookup yields CDR1 SGHVS and CDR2 FQNEAQ. The CDR3 has 14 amino acids. The CDR3 loop is CASSLGQARDGYTF. CDR3 in DNA: TGTGCCAGCAGCTTAGGACAGGCTCGGGATGGCTACACCTTC.

V gene TRBV15 combines with J gene TRBJ1-5, with unresolved D. CDR1 and CDR2 (germline): LNHNV, YYDKDF (reference sequence). There are 15 residues in the CDR3. V was clipped by 3 bases and J by 7 bases, with 16 bases between them. DNA of the CDR3: TGTGCCACCAGCAGTTTGAGGCCGGAAGCGCAGCCCCAGCATTTT. This sequence encodes CATSSLRPEAQPQHF.

J is TRBJ2-7 and V is TRBV7-9; possibly TRBD1 for D (6 bases). This CDR3 has 14 residues. Trimming took off 5 bases at V and 3 bases at J, with 14 bases between the two ends. Germline assignment: CDR1 SEHNR and CDR2 FQNEAQ (reference sequence). This chain's CDR3 is CASSQSGQNYEQYF. CDR3 nucleotide sequence: TGTGCCAGCAGCCAGTCCGGACAGAACTACGAGCAGTACTTC.

This clone was counted ten times or more. This chain joins TRBV19 and TRBJ1-5, with 7 bases lining up with TRBD1. CDR3 length: 18 residues. The junction had 15 bases not matched to a gene; V was cut back by 3 bases and J by 4 bases. Germline V gives CDR1 LNHDA, CDR2 SQIVND (reference sequence). The CDR3 spells CASSIPWTGFSGNQPQHF. The DNA of the CDR3 is TGTGCCAGTAGTATCCCGTGGACAGGTTTCTCGGGGAATCAGCCCCAGCATTTT.

The chain employs TRBV7-7 and TRBJ1-5; D call uncertain. The ends were cut back, 1 base at V and 0 bases at J, with 7 bases in the middle. Germline-derived CDR1 and CDR2 are SSHAT and FNYEAQ (reference sequence). The CDR3 spans 15 residues. The CDR3 reads CASSLEGYSNQPQHF. CDR3 coding DNA: TGTGCCAGCAGCTTAGAAGGATATAGCAATCAGCCCCAGCATTTT.

The rearrangement links TRBV27 to TRBJ2-3; 16 bases fit TRBD2. Trimming removed 7 bases from V and 3 bases from J; junction bases left unmatched: 25. The CDR3 is made up of 23 amino acids. CDR1 and CDR2 from the germline V gene are MNHEY and SMNVEV (reference sequence). The CDR3 nucleotides are TGTGCCAGCACCCCCTGGGGTCTGGGGCGGGGACTAGCGGGAGGGCCTAGTACAGATACGCAGTATTTT. Translation: CASTPWGLGRGLAGGPSTDTQYF.